These 18 T cell receptor beta chains were all obtained from the same sample, sequenced in a study of a mutant IDH1 vaccine in newly diagnosed glioma. Time point in this sample: week 11, during vaccination. Doses of 300 ug of mutant IDH1 20-mer peptide were given with topical imiquimod. The assay was immunoSEQ multiplex PCR, and TCRdb's table has in-frame clones only and misses some. The sample has 55,000 to 65,000 clones, about 80% seen once; the top ten hold around 3.5%. No antigen is known for these receptors. The specimen was PBMCs, collected from a glioma patient whose treatment included an IDH1 peptide vaccine. These receptors all stem from a man younger than 45 with glioma.

J is TRBJ2-1 and V is TRBV5-1; 8 bases are shared with TRBD2. The germline V gene encodes CDR1 SGHRS and CDR2 YFSETQ. V lost 3 bases to trimming and J lost 4 bases; unmatched junction nucleotides: 21. CDR3 length: 20 residues. CDR3 loop: CASSSEREPPRRYLYNEQFF. Here the CDR3 DNA reads TGCGCCAGCAGCTCCGAGCGGGAGCCGCCACGTAGATACCTTTACAATGAGCAGTTCTTC.

The chain joins TRBV21-1 to TRBJ2-7; TRBD1 was called by the table and not checked on the DNA. TRBV21-1 is designated a pseudogene. The length of the CDR3 is 15 residues. The DNA for the CDR3 is TGTGCCAGCAGCATAGAGAGGACAGGGGCCTACGAGCAGTACTTC. It is translated as CASSIERTGAYEQYF.

This clone appeared a few times. The chain couples TRBV28 to TRBJ1-1; unclear D gene. Germline V lookup: CDR1 MDHEN, CDR2 SYDVKM. The CDR3 length is 12 residues. The V end lost 5 bases, the J end lost 0 bases, and 4 bases lay between the germline ends. The CDR3 DNA is TGTGCCAGCAGTAGGATGAACACTGAAGCTTTCTTT. Protein: CASSRMNTEAFF.

The rearrangement uses TRBV10-1 and TRBJ2-3; the D is unclear. This CDR3 spans 13 amino acids. In germline, CDR1 is WNHNN, CDR2 SYGVQD (reference sequence). Trimming pared 3 bases from V and 8 bases from J, leaving 12 bases between. The CDR3 DNA reads TGCGCCAGCAGTGATGAAGGAGCGAGTACGCAGTATTTT. It yields the protein CASSDEGASTQYF.

This chain joins TRBV30 and TRBJ1-2; D is unclear. The CDR3 totals 13 residues. Germline values: CDR1 GTSNPN, CDR2 SVGIG (reference sequence). The V and J ends lost 0 bases and 1 base respectively, with 6 bases between them. DNA of the CDR3: TGTGCCTGGAGTGTAAACCGTAACTATGGCTACACCTTC. It yields the protein CAWSVNRNYGYTF.

The gene calls are TRBV11-2 and TRBJ2-7; D gene uncertain. The germline V and J ends were trimmed by 1 base and 2 bases, with 9 bases remaining between them. The germline V gene has CDR1 SGHAT and CDR2 FQNNGV. The CDR3 contains 14 residues. The CDR3 DNA reads as TGTGCCAGCAGCTTAGTCGGCAGAGCCTACGAGCAGTACTTC. Protein: CASSLVGRAYEQYF.

A word on this clone: One end of the junction fails to match germline, which may point to a read error. The CDR3 loop is CASRKGGRYPFQDF. In DNA, the CDR3 is TGTGCCAGCAGGAAAGGTGGACGGTACCCCTTCCAAGATTTC. This chain links TRBV6-1 with TRBJ1-2; D uncertain. CDR1 and CDR2 (germline): MNHNS, SASEGT. This CDR3 contains 14 residues.

This chain links TRBV28 with TRBJ1-5; TRBD1 matches 8 bases. CDR3 length: 14 residues. Germline CDR1 MDHEN, CDR2 SYDVKM. The ends lost 3 bases at V and 9 bases at J; junction bases unmatched: 7. The CDR3 protein is CASSFSRGHLPQHF. The DNA of the CDR3 is TGTGCCAGCAGTTTCTCCAGGGGGCATCTGCCCCAGCATTTT. Complete variable domain (other parts from reference TRBV28 and TRBJ1-5): DVKVTQSSRYLVKRTGEKVFLECVQDMDHENMFWYRQDPGLGLRLIYFSYDVKMKEKGDIPEGYSVSREKKERFSLILESASTNQTSMYLCASSFSRGHLPQHFGDGTRLSIL.

This clone was observed a few times. The rearrangement joins TRBV2 to TRBJ1-4; 10 nucleotides line up with TRBD1. The J segment lost 8 bases and the V segment lost 7 bases, leaving 10 bases of the junction unmatched. CDR3 length: 15 residues. The germline V gene encodes CDR1 SNHLY and CDR2 FYNNEI. For the CDR3, the DNA is TGTGCCAGCACCTTAACGACAGGGGGCGGGGAAAAACTGTTTTTT. Translation gives CASTLTTGGGEKLFF.

The chain has TRBV18 and TRBJ2-5; 8 bases agree with TRBD1. Germline CDR1 and CDR2: KGHSH and LQKENI. CDR3 length: 16 residues. With 5 bases clipped from V and 1 base from J, the junction kept 9 bases outside the gene matches. In DNA, the CDR3 is TGTGCCAGCTCATTCGGGACAGGTCAGTCCCAAGAGACCCAGTACTTC. Its protein is CASSFGTGQSQETQYF.

The chain carries TRBV7-2 and TRBJ1-2; 8 bases fit TRBD1. V lost 5 bases and J lost 6; bases outside the gene matches: 8. Germline CDR1 reads SGHTA; CDR2 reads FQGNSA. This CDR3 region has 14 residues. The CDR3 protein is CASSPGQGRHGYTF. For the CDR3, the DNA is TGTGCCAGCAGCCCCGGACAGGGACGACATGGCTACACCTTC.

This clone has a handful of counts. This sequence joins TRBV28 and TRBJ1-3; D call uncertain. Germline CDR1 is MDHEN and CDR2 is SYDVKM. Trimming left V 3 bases short and J 0 bases short, with 18 bases between. The CDR3 consists of 18 residues. CDR3 region: CASSFPRSGGISGNTIYF. The CDR3 nucleotides are TGTGCCAGCAGTTTCCCCCGTTCGGGAGGAATCTCTGGAAACACCATATATTTT.

This chain links TRBV7-8 with TRBJ2-1; no reliable D call. CDR1 and CDR2 (germline): SGHVS, FQNEAQ. The CDR3 has 15 amino acids. Trimming removed 4 bases at V and 1 base at J, with 11 bases between. DNA for the CDR3: TGTGCCAGCAGCTCGACTGAAGCTTCCTACAATGAGCAGTTCTTC. Amino acid sequence: CASSSTEASYNEQFF.

This clone was counted once. The chain has TRBV28 and TRBJ2-5; TRBD1 matches 10 bases. Germline lookup yields CDR1 MDHEN and CDR2 SYDVKM. The CDR3 spans 14 residues. V trimming: 3 bases; J trimming: 4 bases; junction bases outside the gene matches: 2. This CDR3 is CASSFGDRGETQYF. The DNA for the CDR3 is TGTGCCAGCAGTTTTGGGGACAGGGGAGAGACCCAGTACTTC.

The chain uses TRBV4-3 and TRBJ1-2; D is undetermined. V gave up 4 bases and J gave up 0 bases, with 15 bases separating them. The CDR3 runs 16 residues. CDR1 LGHNA and CDR2 YSLEER come from the germline V gene. The chain's CDR3 is CASSLGTQAANYGYTF. The CDR3 DNA is TGCGCCAGCAGCCTGGGTACCCAGGCTGCTAACTATGGCTACACCTTC.

This chain uses TRBV10-3 with TRBJ1-3; D is uncertain. Germline CDR1 and CDR2: ENHRY and SYGVKD. Deletions cut 3 bases from V and 0 bases from J, with 9 bases between. The CDR3 covers 15 residues. CDR3 loop: CAISDGRSSGNTIYF. Written as DNA, the CDR3 is TGTGCCATCAGTGATGGGCGAAGCTCTGGAAACACCATATATTTT.

The rearrangement uses TRBV6-5 and TRBJ1-3; the D gene is possibly TRBD1 (5 bases). The CDR3 loop spans 12 amino acids. Germline CDR1 and CDR2: MNHEY and SVGAGI. Trimming cost V 8 bases and J 1 base, with 6 bases left between them. The DNA of the CDR3 is TGTGCCAGCGCAGGGTCTGGAAACACCATATATTTT. Translated: CASAGSGNTIYF.

The chain couples TRBV11-2 to TRBJ2-7; tentatively, D is TRBD1 or TRBD2 (5 bases each). The CDR3 runs to 15 residues. Germline V lookup: CDR1 SGHAT, CDR2 FQNNGV. V lost 2 bases to trimming and J lost 5 bases, with 16 bases between them. CDR3 residues: CASSLQGTIFDEQYF. The CDR3 nucleotides read TGTGCCAGCAGCTTACAAGGGACCATCTTCGACGAGCAGTACTTC.